One sample yielded the 5 T cell receptor beta chains listed below, sequenced in a study of ipilimumab plus nivolumab after autologous stem cell transplantation. TCRdb's table, derived via immunoSEQ multiplex PCR, lists solely in-frame clones and lacks some. In the table there are around 12,000 clones, about 80% of which are singletons. The source was PBMCs, collected in a trial of ipilimumab plus nivolumab as post-transplant consolidation. Every receptor here comes from a male donor with diffuse large B-cell lymphoma.

The J gene is TRBJ2-7, the V gene TRBV6-1; D might be TRBD1 (6 bases). Trimming left V 7 bases short and J 2 bases short, with 9 bases between. The CDR3 contains 12 residues. Germline assignment: CDR1 MNHNS and CDR2 SASEGT. The CDR3 coding sequence is TGTGCCAGCACCAACAGGGCCTACGAGCAGTACTTC. This sequence encodes CASTNRAYEQYF.

The chain links TRBV6-6 to TRBJ2-2; 7 bases map to TRBD1. Per germline, CDR1 MNHNY and CDR2 SVGAGI (reference sequence). With V trimmed by 7 bases and J by 0 bases, 5 bases remained unmatched. This CDR3 is built from 15 residues. CDR3 sequence reads: CASNPGTANTGELFF. The CDR3 coding sequence is TGTGCCAGCAACCCGGGGACAGCGAACACCGGGGAGCTGTTTTTT.

The table lists this clone with a count of one. This chain uses TRBV28 with TRBJ1-5; D gene unclear. Looked up from germline, CDR1 is MDHEN and CDR2 is SYDVKM. This CDR3 has 16 residues. The V gene lost 6 bases and the J gene lost 0 bases, with 15 bases spanning the gap. The CDR3, as DNA: TGTGCCAGCAGCCCCCCGGGGTTTAGTAGCAATCAGCCCCAGCATTTT. Protein: CASSPPGFSSNQPQHF. Full variable domain (rest looked up from reference TRBV28 and TRBJ1-5): DVKVTQSSRYLVKRTGEKVFLECVQDMDHENMFWYRQDPGLGLRLIYFSYDVKMKEKGDIPEGYSVSREKKERFSLILESASTNQTSMYLCASSPPGFSSNQPQHFGDGTRLSIL.

This clone showed up just once. The gene calls are TRBV29-1 and TRBJ2-7; D may be TRBD1 or TRBD2 (5 bases each). Trimming shortened V by 6 bases and J by 0 bases, and 18 bases separated the two germline ends. The CDR3 totals 15 residues. From germline, CDR1 is SQVTM and CDR2 ANQGSEA. The DNA for the CDR3 is TGCAGCGTGACCTTGGGACCTCACAGCTCCTACGAGCAGTACTTC. It yields the protein CSVTLGPHSSYEQYF.

This clone has just one count. The J gene is TRBJ2-5, the V gene TRBV21-1; the tabulated D call, TRBD2, remains unverified against the DNA. The end of the DNA fits TRBJ2-7 better, so the J call may be wrong. TRBV21-1 has pseudogene status. The CDR3 is 16 residues long. The DNA for the CDR3 is TGTGCCAGCACTACCCCTACTAGCGGGACTCCCTACGAGCAGTACTTC. Amino acids: CASTTPTSGTPYEQYF.